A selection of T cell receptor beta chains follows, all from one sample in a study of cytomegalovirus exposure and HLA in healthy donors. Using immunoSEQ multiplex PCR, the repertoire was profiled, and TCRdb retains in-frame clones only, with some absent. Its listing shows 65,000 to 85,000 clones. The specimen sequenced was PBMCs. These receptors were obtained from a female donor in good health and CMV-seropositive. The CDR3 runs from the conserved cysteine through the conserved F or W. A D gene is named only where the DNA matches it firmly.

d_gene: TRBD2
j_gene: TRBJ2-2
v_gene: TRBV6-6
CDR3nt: TGTGCCGGAAGGACTAGCGGGAGTGACGGGGAGCTGTTTTTT
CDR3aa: CAGRTSGSDGELFF

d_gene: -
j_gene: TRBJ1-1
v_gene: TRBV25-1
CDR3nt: TGTGCCAGCAGTGAATCAGGGGACAACACTGAAGCTTTCTTT
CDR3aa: CASSESGDNTEAFF

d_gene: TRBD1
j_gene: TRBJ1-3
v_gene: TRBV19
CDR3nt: TGTGCCAGTAGAAGGACGGAGGGGGCCACCGTAAACACCATATATTTT
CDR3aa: CASRRTEGATVNTIYF

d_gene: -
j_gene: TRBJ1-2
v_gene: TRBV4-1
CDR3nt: TGCGCCAGCAGCCAAGTCGGAACAGGAATGCGAAGCTACACCTTC
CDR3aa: CASSQVGTGMRSYTF

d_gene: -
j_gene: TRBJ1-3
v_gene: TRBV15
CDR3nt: TGTGCCACCAGCAGGATCGGTACCTCTGGAAACACCATATATTTT
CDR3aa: CATSRIGTSGNTIYF

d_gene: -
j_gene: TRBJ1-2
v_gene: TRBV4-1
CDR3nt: TGCGCCAGCAGCCAAGAGGGGGGGTCCTATGGCTACACCTTC
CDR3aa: CASSQEGGSYGYTF

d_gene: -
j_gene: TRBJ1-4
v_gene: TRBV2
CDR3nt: TGTGCCAGCAGTGAGTGGAGGTCGGCCGAAAAACTGTTTTTT
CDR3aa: CASSEWRSAEKLFF

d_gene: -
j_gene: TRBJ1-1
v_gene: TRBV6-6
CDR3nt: TGTGCCAGCAGTTACTCAACAGGGGAAGCTTTCTTT
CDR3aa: CASSYSTGEAFF

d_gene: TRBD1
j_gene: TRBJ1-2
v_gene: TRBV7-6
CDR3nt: TGTGCCAGCAGCCCGGGACAGGGTGGCTACACCTTC
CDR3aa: CASSPGQGGYTF

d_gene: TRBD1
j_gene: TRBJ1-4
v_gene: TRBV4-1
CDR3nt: TGCGCCAGCAGCTTTGCGGGGACAGACCTTAATGAAAAACTGTTTTTT
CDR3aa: CASSFAGTDLNEKLFF

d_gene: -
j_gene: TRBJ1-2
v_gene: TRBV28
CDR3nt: TGTGCCAGCAGTGAGCGGAACTATGGCTACACCTTC
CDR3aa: CASSERNYGYTF

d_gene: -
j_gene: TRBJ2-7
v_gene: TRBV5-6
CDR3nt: TGTGCCAGCAGCCGTCTGGACAGAGGGTACGAGCAGTACTTC
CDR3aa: CASSRLDRGYEQYF

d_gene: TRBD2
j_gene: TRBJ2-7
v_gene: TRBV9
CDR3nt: TGTGCCAGCAGCGTAGGACTAGCGGGATCGGCCTACGAGCAGTACTTC
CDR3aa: CASSVGLAGSAYEQYF

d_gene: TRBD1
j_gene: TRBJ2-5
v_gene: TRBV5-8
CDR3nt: TGTGCCAGCAGCGGCCGGGACAGGGCTTTACAAGAGACCCAGTACTTC
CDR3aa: CASSGRDRALQETQYF

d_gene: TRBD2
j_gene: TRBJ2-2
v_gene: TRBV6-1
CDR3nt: TGTGCCAGCAGTGGACTAGCGGGGGGGAACACCGGGGAGCTGTTTTTT
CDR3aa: CASSGLAGGNTGELFF

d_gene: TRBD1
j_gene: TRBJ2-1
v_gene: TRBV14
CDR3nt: TGTGCCAGCAGCCAAGTTACGGGACAGGGGAAGTTCTTC
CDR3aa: CASSQVTGQGKFF

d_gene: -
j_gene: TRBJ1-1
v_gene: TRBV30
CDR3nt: TGTGCCTGGAACAGGGTGAACACTGAAGCTTTCTTT
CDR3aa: CAWNRVNTEAFF

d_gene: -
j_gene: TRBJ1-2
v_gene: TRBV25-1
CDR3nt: TGTGCCAGCAGAGGAGGAAAGGGCGGCTATGGCTACACCTTC
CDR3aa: CASRGGKGGYGYTF

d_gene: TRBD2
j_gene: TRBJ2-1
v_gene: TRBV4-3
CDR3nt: TGCGCCAGCAGCGGCGGACTAGCGTGGAATGAGCAGTTCTTC
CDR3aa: CASSGGLAWNEQFF

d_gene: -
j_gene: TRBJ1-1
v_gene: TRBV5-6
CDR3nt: TGTGCCAGCAGCTTGGGGGGCGAAGCTTTCTTT
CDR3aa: CASSLGGEAFF

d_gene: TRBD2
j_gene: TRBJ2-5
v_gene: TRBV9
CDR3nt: TGTGCCAGCAGCCGAGAGACTAGCGGGGGGGCCCAAGAGACCCAGTACTTC
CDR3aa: CASSRETSGGAQETQYF

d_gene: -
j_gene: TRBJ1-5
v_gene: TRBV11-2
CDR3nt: TGTGCCAGCAGCTTAGAAGGGACTCTACAGCCCCAGCATTTT
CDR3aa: CASSLEGTLQPQHF

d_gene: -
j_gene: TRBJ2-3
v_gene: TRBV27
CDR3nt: TGTGCCAGCAGCCCACTAGTTGCAGATACGCAGTATTTT
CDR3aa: CASSPLVADTQYF

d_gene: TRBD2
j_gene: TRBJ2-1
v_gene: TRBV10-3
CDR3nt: TGTGCCATCAGGGGGACTAGCGGGATCGATGAGCAGTTCTTC
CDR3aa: CAIRGTSGIDEQFF

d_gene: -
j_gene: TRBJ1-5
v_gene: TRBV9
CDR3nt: TGTGCCAGCAGCGTAGGAGGACTTGGGCCCCAGCATTTT
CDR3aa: CASSVGGLGPQHF

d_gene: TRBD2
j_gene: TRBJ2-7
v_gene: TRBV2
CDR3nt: TGTGCCAGTTCCCTCGGGGTAGCGGGAGCCGAGCAGTACTTC
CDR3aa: CASSLGVAGAEQYF

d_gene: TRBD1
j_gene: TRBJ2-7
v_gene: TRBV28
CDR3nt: TGTGCCAGCAGTTTTTCTCCAGGGACAGACACCTACGAGCAGTACTTC
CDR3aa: CASSFSPGTDTYEQYF

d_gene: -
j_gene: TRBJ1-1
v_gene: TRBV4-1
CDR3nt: TGCGCCAGCAGCCAAGGACTACAGCTGAACACTGAAGCTTTCTTT
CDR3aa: CASSQGLQLNTEAFF

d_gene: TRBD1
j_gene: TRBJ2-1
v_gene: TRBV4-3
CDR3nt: TGCGCCAGCAGCCAAGATGGTACAGGGGGCTCCGACAATGAGCAGTTCTTC
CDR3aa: CASSQDGTGGSDNEQFF

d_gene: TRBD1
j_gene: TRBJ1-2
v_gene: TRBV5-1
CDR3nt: TGCGCCAGCAGCTTAGAAACCGGGACAGGGAACTATGGCTACACCTTC
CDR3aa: CASSLETGTGNYGYTF

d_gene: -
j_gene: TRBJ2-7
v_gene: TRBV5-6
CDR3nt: TGTGCCAGCAGTTTGATCTCTACCACCTACGAGCAGTACTTC
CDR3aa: CASSLISTTYEQYF

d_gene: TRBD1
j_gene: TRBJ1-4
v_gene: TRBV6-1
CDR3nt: TGTGCCAGCGGTGTAGGATCAGGGGGCGAGGAAAAACTGTTTTTT
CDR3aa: CASGVGSGGEEKLFF

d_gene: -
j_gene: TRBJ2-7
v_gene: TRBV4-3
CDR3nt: TGCGCCAGCAGCCAAGAAGCTTGGAGCAACGAGCAGTACTTC
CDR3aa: CASSQEAWSNEQYF

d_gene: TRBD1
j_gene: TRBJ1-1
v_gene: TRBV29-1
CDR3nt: TGCAGCGGAACGACAGGGAGCGCCCTTGAAGCTTTCTTT
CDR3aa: CSGTTGSALEAFF

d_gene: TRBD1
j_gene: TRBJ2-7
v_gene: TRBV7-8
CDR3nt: TGTGCCAGCAGCTCAAGGTGGGGACAGGGCTACGAGCAGTACTTC
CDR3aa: CASSSRWGQGYEQYF

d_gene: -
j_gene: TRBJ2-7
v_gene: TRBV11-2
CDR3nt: TGTGCCAGCAGCTCCTTGCGCTCTCCAGGGTACGAGCAGTACTTC
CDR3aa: CASSSLRSPGYEQYF

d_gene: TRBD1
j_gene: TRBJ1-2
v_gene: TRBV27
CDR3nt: TGTGCCAGCAGTAAGAACACAGGGGGGCATGGCTACACCTTC
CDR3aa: CASSKNTGGHGYTF

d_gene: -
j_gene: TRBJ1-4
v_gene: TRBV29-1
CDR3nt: TGCAGCGTTGAACAACACCTTAATGAAAAACTGTTTTTT
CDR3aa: CSVEQHLNEKLFF

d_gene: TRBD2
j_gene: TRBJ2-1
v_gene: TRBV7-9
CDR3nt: TGTGCCAGCAGCCGCAAGTTAGGAGCGGGAGTTATCCTCGAGCAGTTCTTC
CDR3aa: CASSRKLGAGVILEQFF

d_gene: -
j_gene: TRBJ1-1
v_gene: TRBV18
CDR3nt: TGTGCCAGCTCCCAACGCCAGGGGCGTTTGGAGAACACTGAAGCTTTCTTT
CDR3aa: CASSQRQGRLENTEAFF

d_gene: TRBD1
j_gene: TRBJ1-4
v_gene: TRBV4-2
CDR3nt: TGTGCCAGCAGCCAAGACCGTGGGACAGGGGTTGAAAAACTGTTTTTT
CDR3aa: CASSQDRGTGVEKLFF

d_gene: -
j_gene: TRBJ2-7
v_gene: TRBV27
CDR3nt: TGTGCCAGCAGACCGTCCGGTGGCTACGAGCAGTACTTC
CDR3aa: CASRPSGGYEQYF

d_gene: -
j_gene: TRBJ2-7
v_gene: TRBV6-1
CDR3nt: TGTGCCAGCAGTGAAGGGACAGCAGGTTCCTACGAGCAGTACTTC
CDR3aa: CASSEGTAGSYEQYF

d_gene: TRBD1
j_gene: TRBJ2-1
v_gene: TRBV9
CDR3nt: TGTGCCAGTTCCGGACAGGTTGATCCCAATGAGCAGTTCTTC
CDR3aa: CASSGQVDPNEQFF

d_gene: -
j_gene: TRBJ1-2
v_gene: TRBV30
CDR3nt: TGTGCCTGGAGTCTGGCTGATGGCTACACCTTC
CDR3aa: CAWSLADGYTF

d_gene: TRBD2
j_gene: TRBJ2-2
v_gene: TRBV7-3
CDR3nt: TGTGCCAGCAGCTTAGCGGGAGGCACCGGGGAGCTGTTTTTT
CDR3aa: CASSLAGGTGELFF

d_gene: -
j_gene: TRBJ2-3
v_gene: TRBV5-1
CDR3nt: TGCGCCAGCAGCCCTCCAGGGGAGACAGATACGCAGTATTTT
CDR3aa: CASSPPGETDTQYF

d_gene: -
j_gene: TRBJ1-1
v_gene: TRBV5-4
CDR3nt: TGTGCCAGCAGCCCCCAAGGGCGGGGGGAGGCTGTTGCTTTCTTT
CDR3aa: CASSPQGRGEAVAFF

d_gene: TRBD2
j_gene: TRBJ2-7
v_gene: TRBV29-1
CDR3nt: TGCAGCGTTGGGCGACCAATGACTAGCGGGAGTTCTTCCTACGAGCAGTACTTC
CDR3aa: CSVGRPMTSGSSSYEQYF

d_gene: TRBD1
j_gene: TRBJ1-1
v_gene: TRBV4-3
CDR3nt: TGCGCCAGCAGCCAAGGGGACAGGTCGGTCACTGAAGCTTTCTTT
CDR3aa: CASSQGDRSVTEAFF

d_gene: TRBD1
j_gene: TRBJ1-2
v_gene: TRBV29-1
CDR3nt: TGCAGCGCCGGGACAGGGGGACGGTATGGCTACACCTTC
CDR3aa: CSAGTGGRYGYTF

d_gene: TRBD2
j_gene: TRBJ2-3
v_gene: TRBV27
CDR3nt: TGTGCCAGCAGTCCGTGGACTAGCGGGGGCACAGATACGCAGTATTTT
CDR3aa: CASSPWTSGGTDTQYF

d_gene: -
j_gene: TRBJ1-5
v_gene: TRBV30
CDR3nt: TGTGCCGGGACTAAGGAGGGATTAGGCGATCAGCCCCAGCATTTT
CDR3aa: CAGTKEGLGDQPQHF

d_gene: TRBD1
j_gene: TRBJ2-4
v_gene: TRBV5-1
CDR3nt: TGCGCCAGCAGCTTGACAGGGGATGAAAACATTCAGTACTTC
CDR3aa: CASSLTGDENIQYF

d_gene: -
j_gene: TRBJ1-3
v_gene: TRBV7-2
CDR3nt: TGTGCCAGCAGCCAATCAGGGTTCTCTGGAAACACCATATATTTT
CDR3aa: CASSQSGFSGNTIYF